The T cell receptor (beta chain) under discussion was sequenced for a study of T cell responses to AZD1222 COVID-19 vaccine. Points from the study as a whole: The donors showed a predominance of white British ancestry and of females, with possible underestimation of clonal diversity.

With respect to this clone: The antigen is unknown.

CDR1 is LNHDA and CDR2 is SQIVND in the germline V gene (reference sequence). V lost 4 bases and J lost 2, with 21 bases in between. CDR3 size: 17 residues. Generated by immunoSEQ multiplex PCR, the TCRdb table keeps only in-frame clones and is missing some. The table records around 35,000 clones, approximately 86% of them present only once. Material: peripheral blood, obtained on day 0 of AZD1222 vaccination. This receptor was identified in an adult in good health. The chain recombines TRBV19 with TRBJ2-7; no clear D gene. The CDR3 here is CASSKSRYNSFPYEQYF. For the CDR3, the DNA is TGTGCCAGTAGTAAATCACGATATAACAGTTTTCCCTACGAGCAGTACTTC.